This TCR beta chain was sequenced in a study of PD-L1 blockade in urothelial cancer. Study background: Blood was subjected to analysis at 3 weeks (second dose) and 6 weeks following treatment start. Median T cell yield per blood sample was about 150,000 cells.

Repertoires were generated with immunoSEQ multiplex PCR, while TCRdb's copy carries only in-frame clones and drops some. The sample yields about 76,000 clones, around 93% seen once. Notes on the study in general: Enhanced expansion of tumor-associated blood clones at 3 weeks characterized durable-benefit patients.

The CDR3 contains 15 residues. Germline V gene sequence: CDR1 MDHEN, CDR2 SYDVKM. V lost 7 bases and J lost 1; bases outside the gene matches: 5. Worth noting for this clone: The target antigen is unknown.

Stated time point: peripheral blood 6 weeks after treatment start. The specimen comprised PBMCs, sampled around atezolizumab (anti-PD-L1) treatment. The rearrangement links TRBV28 to TRBJ2-2, with 8 bases identical to TRBD2. The clonotype was recovered from a woman older than 75 with urothelial cancer. The CDR3 DNA follows: TGTGCCAGCAAGAGGGGACTAGTGAACACCGGGGAGCTGTTTTTT. Protein product: CASKRGLVNTGELFF.